The 14 T cell receptor beta chains given below trace back to one sample, sequenced in a study of blood T cells in healthy people across ages. The second PCR ran about 6 to 12 cycles with a sample-barcoded 5' primer and J-beta primers. TCRdb fed the 5' RACE reads into MiXCR, producing one record per CDR3 protein. Of roughly 730,000 distinct CDR3 sequences listed, 45% to 70% are singletons. The sample taken for sequencing was blood. These receptor sequences come from a man aged 35 to 55 in good health.

This clonotype has just one count. The V gene is TRBV18, the J gene TRBJ1-2; TRBD1 is a possible D gene (6 bases). The CDR3 is 17 residues long. From germline, CDR1 is KGHSH and CDR2 LQKENI. Between the trimmed V and J ends, which lost 2 bases and 3 bases, there was a span of 19 bases. The CDR3 loop reads CASSPKIQGLADYGYTF. The DNA for the CDR3 is TGTGCCAGCTCACCAAAAATACAGGGTTTGGCGGACTATGGCTACACCTTC.

In its sample, this clonotype was seen a few times. V usage is TRBV29-1 and J usage is TRBJ2-5; weak D call: TRBD2 (7 bases). CDR3 length: 14 residues. Trimming removed 6 bases at V and 3 bases at J, with 17 bases between. In germline, CDR1 is SQVTM, CDR2 ANQGSEA. In DNA form, the CDR3 reads TGCAGCGTGCCCCGCGGAGGGGGGGAAGAGACCCAGTACTTC. Protein product: CSVPRGGGEETQYF. The entire variable domain, with the rest obtained from reference TRBV29-1 and TRBJ2-5, is as follows: SAVISQKPSRDICQRGTSLTIQCQVDSQVTMMFWYRQQPGQSLTLIATANQGSEATYESGFVIDKFPISRPNLTFSTLTVSNMSPEDSSIYLCSVPRGGGEETQYFGPGTRLLVL.

This clonotype has just a few counts. The genes are TRBV14 and TRBJ2-1, with TRBD2 matching 8 bases. The CDR3 is 15 residues long. V shed 2 bases, J shed 4 bases, and the junction held 4 bases outside the gene matches. Germline-derived CDR1 and CDR2 are SGHDN and FVKESK. The CDR3 here is CASSQRTSKYNEQFF. Written as DNA, the CDR3 is TGTGCCAGCAGCCAAAGGACTAGCAAATACAATGAGCAGTTCTTC.

The gene calls are TRBV20-1 and TRBJ2-7; 8 nucleotides align to TRBD2. Trimming removed 3 bases from V and 5 bases from J; junction bases left unmatched: 12. Looked up from germline, CDR1 is DFQATT and CDR2 is SNEGSKA (reference sequence). The CDR3 is 15 residues long. The CDR3 here is CSASPTQRERHEQYF. The CDR3 DNA reads TGCAGTGCTAGCCCAACCCAGCGGGAGCGCCACGAGCAGTACTTC.

The V gene is TRBV7-9, the J gene TRBJ2-5, with 7 bases fitting TRBD1. This CDR3 comprises 15 residues. J gave up 2 bases and V 5 bases, and 8 bases lay outside the gene matches. Germline CDR1 SEHNR, CDR2 FQNEAQ (reference sequence). Written as DNA, the CDR3 is TGTGCCAGCAGCGGAGACAGGGCCATTCAAGAGACCCAGTACTTC. Its protein product is CASSGDRAIQETQYF.

The chain carries TRBV29-1 and TRBJ1-2; D is perhaps TRBD1 (5 bases). Trimming stripped 7 bases from V and 8 bases from J, with 5 bases between. The CDR3 spans 8 residues. CDR1 SQVTM and CDR2 ANQGSEA come from the germline V gene. The CDR3, as DNA: TGCAGCGGGGGGGGCTACACCTTC. It translates to CSGGGYTF. The entire variable domain, with the rest obtained from reference TRBV29-1 and TRBJ1-2, is as follows: SAVISQKPSRDICQRGTSLTIQCQVDSQVTMMFWYRQQPGQSLTLIATANQGSEATYESGFVIDKFPISRPNLTFSTLTVSNMSPEDSSIYLCSGGGYTFGSGTRLTVV.

A single count supports this clonotype. The chain has TRBV7-9 and TRBJ2-3; D perhaps matches TRBD2 (6 bases). Germline V lookup: CDR1 SEHNR, CDR2 FQNEAQ (reference sequence). CDR3 length equals 15 residues. With 4 bases removed from V and 5 bases from J, the gap between germline ends came to 16 bases. The CDR3 loop is CASSSGEVRIDTQYF. The DNA for the CDR3 is TGTGCCAGCAGCTCGGGGGAGGTCAGGATAGATACGCAGTATTTT.

The chain is built from TRBV14 and TRBJ1-2; a possible D gene is TRBD1 (5 bases). With 4 bases removed from V and 6 bases from J, the gap between germline ends came to 15 bases. This CDR3 spans 14 amino acids. Germline V CDR1 and CDR2: SGHDN, FVKESK. The CDR3 region has the DNA TGTGCCAGCAGCCCCCACGGGACTAGGGATGGCTACACCTTC. This encodes CASSPHGTRDGYTF.

The CDR3 loop reads CASSRQGPDTQYF. The CDR3 DNA follows: TGTGCCAGCAGCAGACAGGGACCAGATACGCAGTATTTT. The rearrangement uses TRBV21-1 and TRBJ2-3; TRBD1 is the table's D call and was not checked against the DNA. TRBV21-1 is noted as a pseudogene. The CDR3 loop spans 13 amino acids.

The CDR3 nucleotides read TGTGCCAGCAGCCATCAGAGGGGCCCTAACACCTTC. This sequence encodes CASSHQRGPNTF. This sequence joins TRBV14 and TRBJ1-2, with D perhaps TRBD1 (5 bases). Germline values: CDR1 SGHDN, CDR2 FVKESK. Trimming took off 3 bases at V and 12 bases at J, with 14 bases between the two ends. CDR3 length: 12 amino acids.

The rearrangement joins TRBV5-1 to TRBJ2-3; D may correspond to TRBD1 or TRBD2 (5 bases each). There are 15 residues in the CDR3. Per the germline V gene, CDR1 is SGHRS and CDR2 is YFSETQ. V lost 5 bases to trimming and J lost 2 bases, with 15 bases between them. CDR3 bases: TGCGCCAGCAGACTCGAGGGGCGCCCCACAGATACGCAGTATTTT. Encoded protein: CASRLEGRPTDTQYF.

This clonotype came up once. CDR3 DNA: TGTGCCAGCAGCCCCGGGGTAGTGCGAATGACAGATACGCAGTATTTT. Translating it yields CASSPGVVRMTDTQYF. This chain connects TRBV13 to TRBJ2-3; possible D gene TRBD2, 5 bases. Trimming pared 5 bases from V and 3 bases from J, leaving 18 bases between. CDR3 length equals 16 residues. The germline gives CDR1 PRHDT, CDR2 FYEKMQ (reference sequence).

V usage is TRBV5-1 and J usage is TRBJ2-1, with a possible D match to TRBD1 (5 bases). The CDR3 is 15 amino acids. The V gene's germline CDR1 is SGHRS and CDR2 YFSETQ. Trimming pared 1 base from V and 4 bases from J, leaving 12 bases between. The CDR3 here is CASSLKAGLYNEQFF. The CDR3 bases are TGCGCCAGCAGCTTGAAGGCAGGGCTATACAATGAGCAGTTCTTC.

This clonotype was counted only a few times. This sequence joins TRBV28 and TRBJ1-2; 7 positions agree with TRBD1. With 4 bases clipped from V and 8 bases from J, the junction kept 13 bases outside the gene matches. CDR1 is MDHEN, CDR2 SYDVKM, per germline. The CDR3 contains 15 residues. CDR3 sequence reads: CASSYQTGHGIGYTF. The CDR3 DNA sequence: TGTGCCAGCAGTTATCAGACAGGGCACGGTATCGGCTACACCTTC.